This is a list of T cell receptor beta chains from one sample in a study of human thymus T cells. TCRdb's copy holds only in-frame clones and misses some; the assay was immunoSEQ multiplex PCR. The sample includes some 72,000 clones, 90% to 97% of them seen just once. The sequenced sample consisted of thymus tissue. These receptors were collected from a boy under two years old with a congenital heart defect but otherwise immunologically healthy. The CDR3 runs from the conserved cysteine through the conserved F or W. D genes are given only for firm matches. The size entry is marked missing in some rows and otherwise reads once, few, many or a size class.

D	J	V	length	size	CDR3	DNA
TRBD2	TRBJ2-3	TRBV6-1	15	-	CASTPTSGRPDTQYF	TGTGCCAGCACCCCGACTAGCGGGAGACCAGATACGCAGTATTTT
TRBD1	TRBJ1-5	TRBV19	19	-	CASSPTKSPGQGQNQPQHF	TGTGCCAGTAGTCCGACGAAATCTCCGGGACAGGGCCAAAATCAGCCCCAGCATTTT
TRBD1	TRBJ2-1	TRBV10-3	15	-	CAISGDSQFYNEQFF	TGTGCCATCAGTGGGGACAGTCAGTTCTACAATGAGCAGTTCTTC
TRBD2	TRBJ2-3	TRBV29-1	17	-	CSVANDVLAGATDTQYF	TGCAGCGTTGCCAACGACGTACTAGCGGGAGCCACAGATACGCAGTATTTT
-	TRBJ2-5	TRBV10-2	13	once	CASNEQGAETQYF	TGCGCCAGCAACGAGCAGGGTGCAGAGACCCAGTACTTC
-	TRBJ2-5	TRBV20-1	11	-	CSASGKETQYF	TGCAGTGCTAGCGGGAAGGAGACCCAGTACTTC
TRBD2	TRBJ2-7	TRBV7-9	15	-	CASSSRLAGSYEQYF	TGTGCCAGCAGTTCCCGACTAGCGGGATCCTACGAGCAGTACTTC
-	TRBJ2-5	TRBV30	13	-	CAWSAPDQETQYF	TGTGCCTGGAGTGCCCCGGACCAAGAGACCCAGTACTTC
-	TRBJ2-5	TRBV2	16	-	CASSEGASARGETQYF	TGTGCCAGCAGTGAAGGGGCTAGCGCCCGGGGGGAGACCCAGTACTTC
TRBD2	TRBJ2-1	TRBV5-1	15	-	CASSLWSGSANEQFF	TGCGCCAGCAGCTTGTGGAGCGGGAGCGCAAATGAGCAGTTCTTC
TRBD1	TRBJ2-3	TRBV4-3	17	-	CASSHSKTGELTDTQYF	TGCGCCAGCAGCCACAGCAAAACAGGGGAGCTCACAGATACGCAGTATTTT
TRBD1	TRBJ2-7	TRBV29-1	15	-	CSVEADRASSYEQYF	TGCAGCGTTGAAGCGGACAGGGCCAGCTCCTACGAGCAGTACTTC
TRBD2	TRBJ2-5	TRBV15	15	-	CATSREAGWQETQYF	TGTGCCACCAGCAGAGAAGCGGGGTGGCAAGAGACCCAGTACTTC
-	TRBJ1-1	TRBV7-9	14	-	CASSSSGPNTEAFF	TGTGCCAGCAGCTCCTCAGGCCCGAACACTGAAGCTTTCTTT
-	TRBJ2-1	TRBV10-3	14	-	CASRTGSSYNEQFF	TGTGCCTCCCGGACCGGGAGCTCCTACAATGAGCAGTTCTTC
-	TRBJ1-2	TRBV7-9	12	-	CASSSTGTGYTF	TGTGCCAGCAGTTCGACCGGGACAGGCTACACCTTC